This T cell receptor (beta chain) was profiled in a study of beta chain features in type 1 diabetes. Notes on the study in general: Shortening of TCRB CDR3s, moderate but significant, appeared in all four CD4+ subsets of Type 1 diabetes patients. PCR, the amplification step, might favor shorter templates, equally in patients and controls. The cDNA sequencing approach could over-represent high-TCR-expressing cells. TCRB rearrangement may or may not be influenced by HLA type; here this remained unresolved.

Naive, central memory, regulatory and stem cell-like memory cells within the CD4+ compartment were sorted using CD45RO/CCR7/CD25/CD127/CD95/CD27. The sequenced template was cDNA made from the entire isolated RNA. Data came from immunoSEQ multiplex PCR; TCRdb stores just in-frame clones and leaves some out. The profile covers some 290,000 clones, with 24% appearing a single time and around 0.011% taken by the ten largest. In germline, CDR1 is GTSNPN, CDR2 SVGIG (reference sequence). The CDR3 loop spans 13 amino acids. Trimming removed 0 bases at V and 8 bases at J, with 10 bases between. This clone turned up a few times. What it recognizes is unknown.

The source of this sequence is a woman aged 25 to 39 with type 1 diabetes. This sequence joins TRBV30 and TRBJ1-4; D possibly corresponds to TRBD1 (6 bases). Sequencing used naive CD4+ T cells from blood. The CDR3 reads CAWSVQGVEKLFF. CDR3 DNA: TGTGCCTGGAGTGTACAGGGAGTGGAAAAACTGTTTTTT.